This TCR beta chain appears in the sequencing data of a study of identical twins. Study-wide findings and caveats: Model-predicted out-of-frame TCR alpha sharing fell below observed values in monozygotic twins.

TCRdb analysed the 5' RACE reads with MiXCR anew, one entry per CDR3 protein. In the table there are 1.5 million or so distinct CDR3 sequences, around 29% of which are singletons. Germline V gene data show CDR1 as MGHRA and CDR2 as YSYEKL. With V trimmed by 3 bases and J by 1 base, 1 base remained unmatched. This CDR3 comprises 14 residues. This clonotype has at least ten counts. Antigen unknown. This receptor was identified in a newborn girl in good health. The sequencing sample was made of cord blood. The chain combines TRBV4-1 with TRBJ2-3; 7 nucleotides match TRBD2. CDR3: CASSHRGGTDTQYF. CDR3 DNA: TGCGCCAGCAGCCACCGGGGGGGCACAGATACGCAGTATTTT.